This TCR beta chain was sequenced during a study of shared clonotypes between healthy human individuals. About the research overall: Three plates each covered CD4 naive and memory; CD8 naive two, CD8 memory one.

Sequencing was performed with immunoSEQ multiplex PCR; in TCRdb, only in-frame clones are kept and a portion is missing. The data contain more than 1.2 million clones, approximately 98.5% of them singletons. The CDR3 runs to 18 residues. From germline, CDR1 is SGHNT and CDR2 YYREEE (reference sequence). Trimming cost V 5 bases and J 5 bases; bases outside gene matches: 15. The chain has TRBV5-4 and TRBJ2-2, with 10 bases lining up with TRBD2. This receptor was identified in a man aged 25-45 years in good health. Sequenced sample: naive CD4+ T cells sorted from blood. Subset given: CD45RA+ positively selected. CDR3 loop: CASRGQGAGGQSTGELFF. The CDR3 bases are TGTGCCAGCAGGGGCCAAGGAGCGGGAGGGCAAAGTACCGGGGAGCTGTTTTTT.